This TCR beta chain was observed in a study of control samples from healthy donors and cancer patients. Clones were sequenced by immunoSEQ multiplex PCR, and TCRdb holds only the in-frame ones, with some missing. Of more than 45,000 clones in the sample, less than 95% were seen once. From germline, CDR1 is LGHDT and CDR2 YNNKEL (reference sequence). V was pared by 1 base and J by 11 bases, with 17 bases between. The CDR3 contains 14 residues. The chain is built from TRBV3-1 (or the pseudogene TRBV3-2) and TRBJ1-1; D remains ambiguous. This TCR was sampled from a man aged 30 to 45 with colorectal cancer. Material: PBMCs. CDR3 loop: CASSQGARSLVAFF. CDR3 DNA sequence: TGTGCCAGCAGCCAAGGGGCAAGGAGTTTGGTGGCTTTCTTT.